This TCR beta chain was captured in a study of blood T cell repertoires in COVID-19. Study overall: T cells, B-cell-depleted T cells, or PBMCs provided the cDNA or gDNA that served as material.

Authors' data handling: Amplifying reference gene primers gave estimates of nucleated cell counts. Method: immunoSEQ multiplex PCR; TCRdb's copy keeps in-frame clones and lacks some. V and J calls plus clone size are reproduced from that table; the DNA served to infer D and trimming. The repertoire holds about 140,000 clones, with more than 75% as singletons. This clone was detected once. The V end lost 6 bases, the J end lost 5 bases, and 11 bases lay between the germline ends. CDR3 size: 14 residues. Germline V CDR1 and CDR2: WSHSY, SAAADI. The chain recombines TRBV10-2 with TRBJ1-6; tentative D call: TRBD1 (5 bases). This receptor was identified in a human donor in a cohort sampled during active COVID-19. The specimen sequenced was peripheral blood. The CDR3 DNA reads as TGCGCCAGCAGGTTGCAGGGCAATAATTCACCCCTCCACTTT. Translation: CASRLQGNNSPLHF.